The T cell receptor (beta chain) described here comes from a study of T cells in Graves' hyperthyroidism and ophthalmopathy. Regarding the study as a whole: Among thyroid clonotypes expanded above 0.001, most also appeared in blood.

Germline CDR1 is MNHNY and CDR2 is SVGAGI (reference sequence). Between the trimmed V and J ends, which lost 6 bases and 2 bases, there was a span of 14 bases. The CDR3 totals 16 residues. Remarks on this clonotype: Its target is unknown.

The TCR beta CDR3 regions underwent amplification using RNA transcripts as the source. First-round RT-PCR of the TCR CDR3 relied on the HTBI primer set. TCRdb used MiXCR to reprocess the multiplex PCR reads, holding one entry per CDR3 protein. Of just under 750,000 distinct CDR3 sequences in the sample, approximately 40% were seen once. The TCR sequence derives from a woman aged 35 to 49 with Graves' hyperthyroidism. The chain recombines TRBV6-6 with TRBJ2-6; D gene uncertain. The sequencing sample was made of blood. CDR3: CASSRVGWAGANVLTF. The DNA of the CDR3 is TGTGCCAGCAGCCGAGTCGGGTGGGCTGGGGCCAACGTCCTGACTTTC.